Below are 27 T cell receptor beta chains sequenced from a single sample in a study of T-cell reconstitution after alpha-beta-depleted transplantation in children. Construction of the TCRbeta library involved unique molecular identifiers. TCRdb processed the PCR reads anew with MiXCR; each CDR3 protein has one entry. The sample has some 440,000 distinct CDR3 sequences, 16% seen once. The sequencing here drew on PBMCs, mostly from graft donor cells, taken 360 days after TCRalphabeta/CD19-depleted stem cell transplant. The source is a boy in the first two years of life who had a stem cell transplant for Wiskott-Aldrich syndrome, so the T cells may come from the graft donor.

V gene TRBV7-7 combines with J gene TRBJ2-3; D uncertain. The CDR3 runs to 13 residues. The ends were cut back, 3 bases at V and 1 base at J, with 5 bases in the middle. The V gene's germline CDR1 is SSHAT and CDR2 FNYEAQ (reference sequence). The CDR3 DNA follows: TGTGCCAGCAGCTTTATCCGCACAGATACGCAGTATTTT. Translated, it gives CASSFIRTDTQYF.

V usage is TRBV12-3 or TRBV12-4 and J usage is TRBJ1-1; D is ambiguous. This CDR3 has 13 amino acids. The V gene lost 7 bases and the J gene lost 7 bases, with 16 bases spanning the gap. CDR3 sequence (DNA): TGTGCCAGCAACTTCCGGGTCAGAGGTGAAGCTTTCTTT. It codes for CASNFRVRGEAFF.

This clonotype was observed at least ten times. The V call is TRBV7-2, the J call TRBJ2-7; TRBD2 matches at 7 bases. The CDR3 consists of 15 residues. The germline gives CDR1 SGHTA, CDR2 FQGNSA. The junction had 4 bases not matched to a gene; V was cut back by 2 bases and J by 0 bases. As DNA, the CDR3 is TGTGCCAGCAGCTTAATGCGGGGGAGCTCCTACGAGCAGTACTTC. This codes for CASSLMRGSSYEQYF.

The CDR3 coding sequence is TGTGCCAGCAGCTTCCCTGGGGCTCTCATTCGCTACAATGAGCAGTTCTTC. Amino acid sequence: CASSFPGALIRYNEQFF. The chain uses TRBV7-2 and TRBJ2-1; a possible D gene is TRBD1 (5 bases). CDR3 length: 17 amino acids. Trimming left V 3 bases short and J 3 bases short, with 18 bases between. Germline CDR1 reads SGHTA; CDR2 reads FQGNSA. Combining the CDR3 with reference TRBV7-2 and TRBJ2-1 gives the whole variable domain GAGVSQSPSNKVTEKGKDVELRCDPISGHTALYWYRQSLGQGLEFLIYFQGNSAPDKSGLPSDRFSAERTGGSVSTLTIQRTQQEDSAVYLCASSFPGALIRYNEQFFGPGTRLTVL.

The CDR3 here is CASSPRRTGLGTDTQYF. CDR3 DNA sequence: TGTGCCAGCAGCCCACGCCGGACAGGTCTGGGCACAGATACGCAGTATTTT. V gene TRBV6-1 combines with J gene TRBJ2-3; 7 nucleotides line up with TRBD1. The germline CDR1 and CDR2 sequences are MNHNS and SASEGT. This CDR3 has 17 residues. Trimming took 6 bases from V and 1 from J; bases not matched to a gene: 13.

The rearrangement uses TRBV5-1 and TRBJ2-1, with 12 bases aligning to TRBD2. Germline V CDR1 and CDR2: SGHRS, YFSETQ. This CDR3 region has 17 residues. Germline trimming cut 0 bases from V and 7 bases from J; bases unmatched to any gene: 8. The DNA for the CDR3 is TGCGCCAGCAGCTTGGGACTAGCGGGGGCCACTTGGAATGAGCAGTTCTTC. Translated, it gives CASSLGLAGATWNEQFF.

This clonotype was counted a few times. This rearrangement joins TRBV3-1 to TRBJ2-1, with D uncertain. Germline CDR1 LGHDT, CDR2 YNNKEL (reference sequence). There are 19 residues in the CDR3. V lost 1 base, J lost 8 bases, and 27 bases lay in between. The CDR3 loop is CASSQVAIPPSPRAYEQFF. CDR3 DNA: TGTGCCAGCAGCCAAGTAGCTATTCCCCCGAGTCCCCGGGCCTATGAGCAGTTCTTC.

The genes are TRBV11-2 and TRBJ1-1; D unclear. Trimming left V 3 bases short and J 2 bases short, with 13 bases between. CDR1 is SGHAT, CDR2 FQNNGV, per germline. This CDR3 is 15 amino acids long. CDR3 bases: TGTGCCAGCAGCTTCCCGGGCCAATATAACACTGAAGCTTTCTTT. Protein sequence: CASSFPGQYNTEAFF.

This clonotype has at least ten counts. CDR3 DNA: TGTGCCAGCAGGGGACTAGCGGGAGTCGTTGAGCAGTTCTTC. Its protein product is CASRGLAGVVEQFF. The chain couples TRBV27 to TRBJ2-1, with 14 bases aligning to TRBD2. The germline V gene encodes CDR1 MNHEY and CDR2 SMNVEV (reference sequence). The CDR3 spans 14 residues. The trim removed 6 bases at V and 9 bases at J, leaving 4 bases unmatched.

This clonotype has only a few counts. This sequence joins TRBV7-9 and TRBJ2-5; unclear D gene. Trimming took off 2 bases at V and 5 bases at J, with 9 bases between the two ends. CDR3 length: 13 amino acids. The germline V gene encodes CDR1 SEHNR and CDR2 FQNEAQ (reference sequence). Written as DNA, the CDR3 is TGTGCCAGCAGCTTAAATCCCCCGGAGACCCAGTACTTC. Translation gives CASSLNPPETQYF.

The chain joins TRBV11-2 to TRBJ2-2; perhaps TRBD2 as D (6 bases). This CDR3 region has 17 residues. V lost 2 bases, J lost 4 bases, and 17 bases lay in between. Germline lookup yields CDR1 SGHAT and CDR2 FQNNGV. The CDR3 is CASSLPPDRESTGELFF. The CDR3 DNA follows: TGTGCCAGCAGCTTACCCCCAGACCGGGAGAGCACCGGGGAGCTGTTTTTT.

This clonotype has just a few counts. This sequence joins TRBV12-5 and TRBJ2-3, with D possibly being TRBD1 (5 bases). The germline V gene has CDR1 LGHNT and CDR2 FRNRAP. V shed 5 bases and J shed 0 bases, with 12 bases lying between them. The length of the CDR3 is 15 residues. Written as DNA, the CDR3 is TGTGCTAGTGGTCTAGGGGCCTCCAGCACAGATACGCAGTATTTT. This gives the protein CASGLGASSTDTQYF.

This clonotype was seen more than once but under ten times. The chain uses TRBV11-2 and TRBJ2-7; 14 bases match TRBD2. This CDR3 contains 17 residues. Trimming removed 2 bases from V and 7 bases from J; junction bases left unmatched: 10. Germline V gene data show CDR1 as SGHAT and CDR2 as FQNNGV. The CDR3 reads CASSLSAGLAGVWEQYF. CDR3 coding DNA: TGTGCCAGCAGCTTATCCGCGGGACTAGCGGGAGTGTGGGAGCAGTACTTC.

J is TRBJ2-5 and V is TRBV4-3; D gene uncertain. The V gene lost 0 bases and the J gene lost 4 bases, with 9 bases spanning the gap. Germline CDR1 is LGHNA and CDR2 is YSLEER. The CDR3 length is 14 residues. The CDR3 nucleotides are TGCGCCAGCAGCCAAGAGTTTCGTGGAGAGACCCAGTACTTC. Residues: CASSQEFRGETQYF.

V gene TRBV12-3 or TRBV12-4 combines with J gene TRBJ2-5; TRBD2 matches at 12 bases. This CDR3 is built from 16 residues. V was pared by 5 bases and J by 5 bases, with 9 bases of the junction left unmatched. CDR3: CASSPRGLAGHETQYF. CDR3 sequence (DNA): TGTGCCAGCAGTCCACGTGGACTAGCGGGACACGAGACCCAGTACTTC.

This chain connects TRBV2 to TRBJ2-7, with 9 nucleotides matching TRBD1. The V and J ends lost 8 bases and 6 bases, in that order; junction bases with no gene match: 11. Germline CDR1 reads SNHLY; CDR2 reads FYNNEI. This CDR3 is built from 14 residues. The CDR3 DNA reads TGTGCCAGCCGTACGACAGGGGGTATAGGCGAGCAGTACTTC. As protein: CASRTTGGIGEQYF.

The rearrangement links TRBV5-1 to TRBJ1-1, with a weak D call TRBD1 (5 bases). This CDR3 region has 14 residues. Germline CDR1 is SGHRS and CDR2 is YFSETQ. V lost 0 bases to trimming and J lost 6 bases, with 12 bases between them. For the CDR3, the DNA is TGCGCCAGCAGCTTGGGTCTGGGGGAATCTGAAGCTTTCTTT. It is translated as CASSLGLGESEAFF.

This chain uses TRBV3-1 with TRBJ2-1, with TRBD1 matching over 12 bases. V was pared by 6 bases and J by 7 bases, with 7 bases of the junction left unmatched. This CDR3 contains 15 residues. Germline CDR1 and CDR2: LGHDT and YNNKEL (reference sequence). CDR3 coding DNA: TGTGCCAGCAGGGTTGGGACAGGGGGCGAGAATGAGCAGTTCTTC. Translating gives CASRVGTGGENEQFF.

V is TRBV6-5 and J is TRBJ2-1; 9 bases align to TRBD2. V trimming: 0 bases; J trimming: 7 bases; junction bases outside the gene matches: 10. The CDR3 is made up of 17 amino acids. CDR1 is MNHEY and CDR2 is SVGAGI in the germline V gene. Here the CDR3 reads CASSYSRARGGLNEQFF. The CDR3 DNA is TGTGCCAGCAGTTACTCGAGAGCGCGGGGGGGCCTAAATGAGCAGTTCTTC.

V usage is TRBV19 and J usage is TRBJ1-1; D call uncertain. From germline, CDR1 is LNHDA and CDR2 SQIVND (reference sequence). Between the trimmed V and J ends, which lost 3 bases and 1 base, there was a span of 9 bases. This CDR3 has 14 amino acids. CDR3 region: CASSIPGWNTEAFF. Here the CDR3 DNA reads TGTGCCAGTAGTATCCCGGGATGGAACACTGAAGCTTTCTTT.

This clonotype has only a few counts. The V gene is TRBV5-6, the J gene TRBJ2-1; no clear D gene. V lost 0 bases and J lost 8, with 12 bases in between. The CDR3 runs to 14 residues. Germline values: CDR1 SGHDT, CDR2 YYEEEE. The CDR3 loop reads CASSLGRFFDEQFF. The CDR3 nucleotides are TGTGCCAGCAGCTTGGGTAGGTTCTTCGATGAGCAGTTCTTC.

The genes are TRBV15 and TRBJ2-1; 10 bases line up with TRBD1. V trimming: 0 bases; J trimming: 4 bases; junction bases outside the gene matches: 3. The CDR3 runs 16 residues. CDR1 and CDR2 (germline): LNHNV, YYDKDF (reference sequence). DNA of the CDR3: TGTGCCACCAGCAGAGATCTGGGACAGGGGTACAATGAGCAGTTCTTC. It specifies CATSRDLGQGYNEQFF.

Only a few counts were recorded for this clonotype. This chain connects TRBV18 to TRBJ2-1, with D maybe TRBD2 (6 bases). The length of the CDR3 is 16 residues. The germline CDR1 and CDR2 sequences are KGHSH and LQKENI. The V end lost 0 bases, the J end lost 3 bases, and 12 bases lay between the germline ends. In nucleotides, the CDR3 is TGTGCCAGCTCACCACCTGCCCTAGCGCTCTACAATGAGCAGTTCTTC. Translated, it gives CASSPPALALYNEQFF.

The CDR3 is CASSYPPFGEDEQFF. CDR3 bases: TGTGCCAGCAGTTACCCACCCTTTGGGGAGGATGAGCAGTTCTTC. The rearrangement links TRBV6-2 or TRBV6-3 to TRBJ2-1; D is perhaps TRBD2 (6 bases). V lost 2 bases and J 8 bases, leaving 16 bases between the germline ends. CDR3 length: 15 residues. Looked up from germline, CDR1 is MNHEY and CDR2 is SVGEGT.

This clonotype was detected only a few times. This chain joins TRBV28 and TRBJ2-7; 9 bases match TRBD1. Germline CDR1 is MDHEN and CDR2 is SYDVKM. Trimming at V came to 7 bases and at J to 3 bases, leaving 4 bases not matched to a gene. The CDR3 has 13 residues. The CDR3 protein is CASISTGGYEQYF. CDR3 in DNA: TGTGCCAGCATTTCGACAGGGGGCTACGAGCAGTACTTC. Full variable domain (missing parts from reference TRBV28 and TRBJ2-7): DVKVTQSSRYLVKRTGEKVFLECVQDMDHENMFWYRQDPGLGLRLIYFSYDVKMKEKGDIPEGYSVSREKKERFSLILESASTNQTSMYLCASISTGGYEQYFGPGTRLTVT.

This clonotype turned up a few times. The chain has TRBV11-2 and TRBJ2-5, with 8 bases that match TRBD2. The CDR3 extends over 12 amino acids. Germline trimming cut 5 bases from V and 14 bases from J; bases unmatched to any gene: 10. Germline V CDR1 and CDR2: SGHAT, FQNNGV. As DNA, the CDR3 is TGTGCCAGCAGCCTCCGGGGGGGGACTTCCTACTTC. This gives the protein CASSLRGGTSYF.

The table lists this clonotype with a few counts. This rearrangement joins TRBV6-2 or TRBV6-3 to TRBJ2-1, with 11 nucleotides matching TRBD2. V was pared by 2 bases and J by 10 bases, with 10 bases of the junction left unmatched. Germline CDR1 is MNHEY and CDR2 is SVGEGT. The CDR3 extends over 16 amino acids. CDR3 bases: TGTGCCAGCAGTTACCCCGGGACTAGCGGCTTGGGGGAGCAGTTCTTC. Amino acid sequence: CASSYPGTSGLGEQFF.